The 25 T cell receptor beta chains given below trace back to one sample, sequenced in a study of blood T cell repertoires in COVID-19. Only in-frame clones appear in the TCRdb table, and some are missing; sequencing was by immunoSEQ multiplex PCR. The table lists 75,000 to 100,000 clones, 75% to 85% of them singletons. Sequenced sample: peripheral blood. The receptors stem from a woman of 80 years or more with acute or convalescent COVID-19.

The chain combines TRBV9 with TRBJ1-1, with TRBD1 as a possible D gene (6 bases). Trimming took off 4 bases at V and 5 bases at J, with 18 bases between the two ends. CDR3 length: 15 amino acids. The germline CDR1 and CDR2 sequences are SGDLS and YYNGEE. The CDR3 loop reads CASSPQLGASTEAFF. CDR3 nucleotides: TGTGCCAGCAGCCCCCAGTTGGGGGCTTCGACTGAAGCTTTCTTT.

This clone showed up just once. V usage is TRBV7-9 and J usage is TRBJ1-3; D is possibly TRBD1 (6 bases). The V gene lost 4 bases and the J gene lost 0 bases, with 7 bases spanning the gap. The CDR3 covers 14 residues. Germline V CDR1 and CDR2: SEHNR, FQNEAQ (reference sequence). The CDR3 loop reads CASSSGVSGNTIYF. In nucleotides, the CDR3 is TGTGCCAGCAGCTCAGGGGTCTCTGGAAACACCATATATTTT.

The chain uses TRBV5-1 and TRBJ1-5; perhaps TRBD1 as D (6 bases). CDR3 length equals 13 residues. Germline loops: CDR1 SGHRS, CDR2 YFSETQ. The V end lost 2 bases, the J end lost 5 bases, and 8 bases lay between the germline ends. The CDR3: CASSFTGYQPQHF. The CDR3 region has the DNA TGCGCCAGCAGCTTTACAGGGTATCAGCCCCAGCATTTT.

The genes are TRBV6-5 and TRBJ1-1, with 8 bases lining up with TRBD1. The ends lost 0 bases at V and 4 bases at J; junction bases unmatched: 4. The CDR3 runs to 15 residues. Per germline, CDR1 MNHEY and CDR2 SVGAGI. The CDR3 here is CASSYSGQGVTEAFF. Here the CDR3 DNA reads TGTGCCAGCAGTTACTCCGGACAGGGAGTCACTGAAGCTTTCTTT.

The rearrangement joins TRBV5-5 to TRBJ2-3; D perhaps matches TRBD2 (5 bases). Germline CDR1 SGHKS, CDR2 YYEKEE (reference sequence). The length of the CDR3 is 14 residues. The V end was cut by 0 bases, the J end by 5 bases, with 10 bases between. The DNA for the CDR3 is TGTGCCAGCAGCTTGGCAGGACTTCAAGATACGCAGTATTTT. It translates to CASSLAGLQDTQYF.

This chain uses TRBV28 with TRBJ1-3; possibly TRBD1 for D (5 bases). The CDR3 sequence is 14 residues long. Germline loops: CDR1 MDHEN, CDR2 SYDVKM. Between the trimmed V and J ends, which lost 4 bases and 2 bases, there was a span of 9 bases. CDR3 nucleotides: TGTGCCAGCAGTTCAGGGTCGGCTGGAAACACCATATATTTT. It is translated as CASSSGSAGNTIYF.

The CDR3 protein is CASSPRVASEAFF. In DNA form, the CDR3 reads TGTGCCAGCAGCCCCCGGGTGGCTTCTGAAGCTTTCTTT. The V and J genes are TRBV7-2 and TRBJ1-1; D is uncertain. Deletions cut 5 bases from V and 6 bases from J, with 13 bases between. This CDR3 is 13 amino acids long. CDR1 SGHTA and CDR2 FQGNSA come from the germline V gene.

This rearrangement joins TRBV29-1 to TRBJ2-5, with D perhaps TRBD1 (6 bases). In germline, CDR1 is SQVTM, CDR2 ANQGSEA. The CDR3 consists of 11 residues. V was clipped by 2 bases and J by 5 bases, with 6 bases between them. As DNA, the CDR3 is TGCAGCGTTGAACAGGGGGAGACCCAGTACTTC. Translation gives CSVEQGETQYF.

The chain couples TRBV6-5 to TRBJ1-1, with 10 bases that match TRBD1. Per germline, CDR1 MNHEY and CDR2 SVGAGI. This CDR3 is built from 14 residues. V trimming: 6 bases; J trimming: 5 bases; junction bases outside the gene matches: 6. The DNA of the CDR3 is TGTGCCAGCAGCCGACAGGGGGCTTGGACTGAAGCTTTCTTT. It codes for CASSRQGAWTEAFF.

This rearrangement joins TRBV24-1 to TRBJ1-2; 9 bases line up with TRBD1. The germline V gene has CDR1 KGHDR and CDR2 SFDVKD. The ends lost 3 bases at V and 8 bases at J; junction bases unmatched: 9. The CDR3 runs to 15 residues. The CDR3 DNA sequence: TGTGCCACCAGTGATGCCGGGACAGGGTTAGGCGGCTACACCTTC. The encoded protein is CATSDAGTGLGGYTF.

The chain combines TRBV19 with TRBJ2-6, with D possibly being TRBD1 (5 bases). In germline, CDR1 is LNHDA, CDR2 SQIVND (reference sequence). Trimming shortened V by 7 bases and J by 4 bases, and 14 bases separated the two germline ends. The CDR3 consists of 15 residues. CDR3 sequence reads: CASIAGSRGANVLTF. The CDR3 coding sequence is TGTGCCAGTATCGCAGGGTCCCGCGGGGCCAACGTCCTGACTTTC.

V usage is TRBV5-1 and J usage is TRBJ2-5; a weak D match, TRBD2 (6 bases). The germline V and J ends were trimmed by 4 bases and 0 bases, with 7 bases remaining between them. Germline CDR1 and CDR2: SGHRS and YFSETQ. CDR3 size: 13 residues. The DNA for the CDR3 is TGCGCCAGCAGCACGGGGGACCAAGAGACCCAGTACTTC. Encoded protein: CASSTGDQETQYF. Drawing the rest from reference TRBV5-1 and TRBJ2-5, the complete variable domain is KAGVTQTPRYLIKTRGQQVTLSCSPISGHRSVSWYQQTPGQGLQFLFEYFSETQRNKGNFPGRFSGRQFSNSRSEMNVSTLELGDSALYLCASSTGDQETQYFGPGTRLLVL.

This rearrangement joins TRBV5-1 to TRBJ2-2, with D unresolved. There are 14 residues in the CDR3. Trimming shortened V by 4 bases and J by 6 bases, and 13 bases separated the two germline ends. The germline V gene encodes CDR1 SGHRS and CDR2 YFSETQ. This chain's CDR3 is CASSNRVGAGELFF. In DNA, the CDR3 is TGCGCCAGCAGCAACCGGGTAGGCGCCGGGGAGCTGTTTTTT.

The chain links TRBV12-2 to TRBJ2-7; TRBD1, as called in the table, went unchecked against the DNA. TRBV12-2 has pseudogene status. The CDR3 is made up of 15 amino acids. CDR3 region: CASRPGTGQSYEQYF. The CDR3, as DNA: TGTGCAAGTCGCCCCGGGACAGGGCAATCCTACGAGCAGTACTTC.

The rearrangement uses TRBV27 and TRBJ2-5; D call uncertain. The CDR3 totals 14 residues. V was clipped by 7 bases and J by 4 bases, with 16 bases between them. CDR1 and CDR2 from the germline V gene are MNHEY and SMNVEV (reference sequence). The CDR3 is CASMMSGGSETQYF. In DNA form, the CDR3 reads TGTGCCAGCATGATGTCCGGCGGATCAGAGACCCAGTACTTC.

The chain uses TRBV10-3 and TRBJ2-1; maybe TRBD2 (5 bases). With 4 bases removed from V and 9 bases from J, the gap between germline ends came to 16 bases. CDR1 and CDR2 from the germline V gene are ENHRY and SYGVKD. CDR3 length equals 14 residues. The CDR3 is CAISGGETEIEQFF. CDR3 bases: TGTGCCATCAGTGGGGGAGAGACTGAAATTGAGCAGTTCTTC.

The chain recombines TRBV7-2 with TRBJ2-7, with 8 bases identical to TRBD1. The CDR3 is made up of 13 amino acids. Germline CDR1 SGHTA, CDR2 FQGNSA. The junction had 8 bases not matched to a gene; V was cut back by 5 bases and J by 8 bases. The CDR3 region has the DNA TGTGCCAGCAGCCCATCACAGGGGGGACAGCAGTACTTC. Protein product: CASSPSQGGQQYF.

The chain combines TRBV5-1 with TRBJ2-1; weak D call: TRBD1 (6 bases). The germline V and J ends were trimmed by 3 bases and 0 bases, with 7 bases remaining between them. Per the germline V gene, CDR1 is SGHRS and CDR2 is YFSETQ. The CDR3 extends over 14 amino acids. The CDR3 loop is CASSSGASYNEQFF. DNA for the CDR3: TGCGCCAGCAGCTCAGGGGCCTCCTACAATGAGCAGTTCTTC.

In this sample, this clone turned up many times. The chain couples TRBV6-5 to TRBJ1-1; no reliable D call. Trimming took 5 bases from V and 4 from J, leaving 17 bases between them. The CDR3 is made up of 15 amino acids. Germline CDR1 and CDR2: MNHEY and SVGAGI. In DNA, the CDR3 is TGTGCCAGCAGTACGATGAGTACAAGAGGCACTGAAGCTTTCTTT. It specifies CASSTMSTRGTEAFF.

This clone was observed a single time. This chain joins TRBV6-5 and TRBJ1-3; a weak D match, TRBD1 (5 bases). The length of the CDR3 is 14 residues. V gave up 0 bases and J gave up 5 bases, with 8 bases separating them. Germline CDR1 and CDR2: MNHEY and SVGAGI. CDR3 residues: CASSYSGERNTIYF. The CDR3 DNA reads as TGTGCCAGCAGTTACTCAGGGGAACGAAACACCATATATTTT.

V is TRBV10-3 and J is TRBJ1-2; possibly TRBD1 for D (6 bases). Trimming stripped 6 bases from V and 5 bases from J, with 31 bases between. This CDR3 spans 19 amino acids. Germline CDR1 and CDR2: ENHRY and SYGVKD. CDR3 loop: CAIRGAVQGAYTLAYGYTF. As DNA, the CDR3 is TGTGCCATCAGGGGAGCGGTACAGGGCGCATATACTCTCGCTTATGGCTACACCTTC.

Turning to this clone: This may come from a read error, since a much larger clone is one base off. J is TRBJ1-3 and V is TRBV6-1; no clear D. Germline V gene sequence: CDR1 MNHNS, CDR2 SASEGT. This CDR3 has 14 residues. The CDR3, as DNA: TGTGCCAGCAGTGATCCGGGATCTGGAAACACCACATATTTT. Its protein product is CASSDPGSGNTTYF.

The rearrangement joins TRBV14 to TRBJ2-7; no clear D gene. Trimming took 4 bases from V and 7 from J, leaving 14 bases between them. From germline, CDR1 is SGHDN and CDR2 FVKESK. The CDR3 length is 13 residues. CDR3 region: CASSRHPPTEQYF. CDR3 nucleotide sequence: TGTGCCAGCAGCCGCCACCCCCCGACAGAGCAGTACTTC. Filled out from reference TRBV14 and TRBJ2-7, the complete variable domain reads EAGVTQFPSHSVIEKGQTVTLRCDPISGHDNLYWYRRVMGKEIKFLLHFVKESKQDESGMPNNRFLAERTGGTYSTLKVQPAELEDSGVYFCASSRHPPTEQYFGPGTRLTVT.

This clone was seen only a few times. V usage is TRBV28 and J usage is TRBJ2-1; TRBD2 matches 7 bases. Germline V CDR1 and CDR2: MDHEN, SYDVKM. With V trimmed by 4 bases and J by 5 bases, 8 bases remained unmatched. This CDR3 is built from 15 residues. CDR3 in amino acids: CASSSEASGNNEQFF. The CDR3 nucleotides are TGTGCCAGCAGTTCCGAAGCCAGCGGGAACAATGAGCAGTTCTTC.

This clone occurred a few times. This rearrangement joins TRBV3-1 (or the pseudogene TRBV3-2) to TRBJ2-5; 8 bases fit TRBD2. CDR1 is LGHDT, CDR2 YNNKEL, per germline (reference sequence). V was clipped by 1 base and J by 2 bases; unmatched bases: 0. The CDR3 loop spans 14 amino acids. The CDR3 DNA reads TGTGCCAGCAGCCAAGCGGGGGGGCAAGAGACCCAGTACTTC. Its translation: CASSQAGGQETQYF.